A selection of T cell receptor beta chains follows, all from one sample in a study of blood T cells in healthy people across ages. TCRdb recomputed calls from the 5' RACE reads with MiXCR, one row per CDR3 protein. The sample has some 1.6 million distinct CDR3 sequences; around 35% are singletons. Material for sequencing was blood. Receptor source: a woman younger than 45 in good health. CDR3s include the opening cysteine and the closing phenylalanine or tryptophan. Fields, in order: V gene, D gene, J gene, clone size, CDR3 DNA, CDR3 protein. The D gene is left open where the match is weak. Clone size is given for some rows only: seen once, a few or many times, or a class if the clone is expanded.

TRBV7-6	.	TRBJ1-1	.	TGTGCCAGCAGCTTAGCGGGGGTCGGGACATCCGGGAGGAGCTCTGAAGCTTTCTTT	CASSLAGVGTSGRSSEAFF
TRBV10-3	.	TRBJ1-1	.	TGTGCCATCAGTGGCGGTGGGAGTACAAAAGCTTTCTTT	CAISGGGSTKAFF
TRBV9	.	TRBJ2-5	many	TGTGCCAGCAGCCGTACTAGGGATGGAGGAGGGACCCAGTACTTC	CASSRTRDGGGTQYF
TRBV7-2	.	TRBJ2-7	.	TGTGCCAGCAGCGAGGAAGCGGGACAAGGCCTGAGCTCCTACGAGCAGTACTTC	CASSEEAGQGLSSYEQYF
TRBV20-1	.	TRBJ1-5	.	TGCAGTGCTAGTGTGTCGGATTATAGCAATCAGCCCCAGCATTTT	CSASVSDYSNQPQHF
TRBV2	.	TRBJ1-4	.	TGTGCCAGCAACGGCCCTAATGAAAAACTGTTTTTT	CASNGPNEKLFF
TRBV29-1	TRBD1	TRBJ1-4	few	TGCAGCGTCGGGACAGGGTCCCGTGAAAAACTGTTTTTT	CSVGTGSREKLFF
TRBV10-3	.	TRBJ2-3	.	TGTGCCATCAGCCCCGTCTCGGCAGATACGCAGTATTTT	CAISPVSADTQYF
TRBV7-2	TRBD1	TRBJ1-5	.	TGTGCCAGCAGCTTAAAGGGGGACAGTTCGGGTCAGCCCCAGCATTTT	CASSLKGDSSGQPQHF
TRBV12-3/TRBV12-4	TRBD2	TRBJ2-7	few	TGTGCCAGCAGTTTAAGGGGACTAGCGAGAAAAGACTACGAGCAGTACTTC	CASSLRGLARKDYEQYF
TRBV20-1	.	TRBJ2-7	.	TGCAGTGCTAGAGATCCGGTCTCCTACGAGCAGTACTTC	CSARDPVSYEQYF
TRBV11-2	.	TRBJ2-5	.	TGTGCCAGCAGCTTAGACCCGCTACTAGTTGGGGAGACCCAGTACTTC	CASSLDPLLVGETQYF
TRBV15	.	TRBJ2-5	.	TGTGCCACCAGCAGAGGGCACGAAGGGACCCAGTACTTC	CATSRGHEGTQYF
TRBV2	.	TRBJ1-2	.	TGTGCCAGCAGCGAGACCCTTGGCTATGGCTACACCTTC	CASSETLGYGYTF
TRBV27	.	TRBJ2-7	many	TGTGCCAGCAGTTTATCAGGGGAACCCGAGCAGTACTTC	CASSLSGEPEQYF
TRBV12-3/TRBV12-4	.	TRBJ2-4	.	TGTGCCAGCAGTTTAAGAGTCTCCGAGTCTCTAGCCAAAAACATTCAGTACTTC	CASSLRVSESLAKNIQYF
TRBV27	.	TRBJ2-7	few	TGTGCCAGCAGTTCTCCTGGTTACTCTAGCTCCTACGAGCAGTACTTC	CASSSPGYSSSYEQYF